Below, one TCR beta chain is given with its context. Per the authors' pipeline: Cell counts per sample came from amplifying reference gene primers. Generated by immunoSEQ multiplex PCR, the TCRdb table keeps only in-frame clones and is missing some. The D gene and trimming were derived from the DNA, and the V and J assignments and clone size from that table. The sample shows about 76,000 clones, approximately 81% of them seen only once. The CDR3 spans 15 residues. With 0 bases removed from V and 4 bases from J, the gap between germline ends came to 11 bases. Germline V gene sequence: CDR1 SGHKS, CDR2 YYEKEE (reference sequence). This sample is part of a study of blood T cell repertoires in COVID-19. Study summary: Italy, Spain and the United States were the sources of the convalescent and acute COVID-19 samples. In each case, the material was cDNA or gDNA derived from T cells, B-cell-depleted T cells, or PBMCs.

The receptor's source is a woman aged 55-70 years with acute or convalescent COVID-19. V usage is TRBV5-5 and J usage is TRBJ2-4; D is perhaps TRBD1 (6 bases). Sequencing was performed on peripheral blood. CDR3: CASSLAVGGKNIQYF. Written as DNA, the CDR3 is TGTGCCAGCAGCTTGGCCGTAGGGGGTAAAAACATTCAGTACTTC.